Listed here are 21 T cell receptor beta chains from one sample, sequenced in a study of blood T cell repertoires in COVID-19. Only in-frame clones appear in the TCRdb table, and some are missing; sequencing was by immunoSEQ multiplex PCR. Of about 120,000 clones listed, over 70% were seen once; the top ten hold 25% to 30%. The material sequenced was peripheral blood. These receptors originate from a woman aged 70-85 years with acute or convalescent COVID-19.

The genes are TRBV5-1 and TRBJ1-1; D possibly corresponds to TRBD1 (6 bases). The length of the CDR3 is 14 residues. The germline CDR1 and CDR2 sequences are SGHRS and YFSETQ. Trimming pared 0 bases from V and 3 bases from J, leaving 9 bases between. CDR3 residues: CASSLGQGYTEAFF. In nucleotides, the CDR3 is TGCGCCAGCAGCTTGGGGCAGGGGTACACTGAAGCTTTCTTT.

The J gene is TRBJ2-1, the V gene TRBV5-1; 7 bases are a match to TRBD1. The V gene end was trimmed by 4 bases and the J gene end by 4 bases; junction bases not matched to a gene: 11. The V gene's germline CDR1 is SGHRS and CDR2 YFSETQ. This CDR3 has 16 residues. The chain's CDR3 is CASSPAGQGQYNEQFF. CDR3 sequence (DNA): TGCGCCAGCAGCCCGGCGGGTCAGGGACAGTACAATGAGCAGTTCTTC. Looking up the rest from reference TRBV5-1 and TRBJ2-1 gives the full variable domain: KAGVTQTPRYLIKTRGQQVTLSCSPISGHRSVSWYQQTPGQGLQFLFEYFSETQRNKGNFPGRFSGRQFSNSRSEMNVSTLELGDSALYLCASSPAGQGQYNEQFFGPGTRLTVL.

The V call is TRBV28, the J call TRBJ1-5; TRBD1 aligns across 8 bases. After removal of 6 bases from V and 3 bases from J, the junction contained 7 bases not matched to a gene. Looked up from germline, CDR1 is MDHEN and CDR2 is SYDVKM. CDR3 length equals 15 residues. The CDR3, as DNA: TGTGCCAGCAGACGGGGACAGGACCACAATCAGCCCCAGCATTTT. Protein: CASRRGQDHNQPQHF.

This CDR3 is CASSLAGGGAGETQYF. For the CDR3, the DNA is TGTGCCAGCAGCTTAGCGGGCGGGGGGGCCGGAGAGACCCAGTACTTC. V gene TRBV7-9 combines with J gene TRBJ2-5; 9 bases align to TRBD2. Germline V gene sequence: CDR1 SEHNR, CDR2 FQNEAQ (reference sequence). This CDR3 is built from 16 residues. The V and J ends lost 0 bases and 4 bases, in that order; junction bases with no gene match: 6.

This chain connects TRBV6-4 to TRBJ2-1, with 9 bases aligning to TRBD1. CDR1 and CDR2 (germline): MRHNA, SNTAGT. J was trimmed by 7 bases and V by 3 bases; bases with no gene match: 16. The CDR3 contains 18 residues. CDR3 DNA: TGTGCCAGCAGTGAGAACGGACTGGACAGGGGATGGGGGAATGAGCAGTTCTTC. Translated, it gives CASSENGLDRGWGNEQFF.

The chain links TRBV6-5 to TRBJ1-6; no definite D call. The CDR3 runs to 11 residues. Germline CDR1 reads MNHEY; CDR2 reads SVGAGI. Trimming took off 6 bases at V and 9 bases at J, with 6 bases between the two ends. The CDR3 reads CASRFISPLHF. The CDR3 DNA sequence: TGTGCCAGCAGATTCATTTCACCCCTCCACTTT.

This chain connects TRBV7-3 to TRBJ1-1; tentative D call: TRBD1 (5 bases). The germline V and J ends were trimmed by 5 bases and 1 base, with 8 bases remaining between them. The CDR3 has 13 residues. Germline V gene sequence: CDR1 SGHTA, CDR2 FQGTGA. CDR3 sequence (DNA): TGTGCCAGCAGCGCGGGACCGAACACTGAAGCTTTCTTT. Protein: CASSAGPNTEAFF.

The chain uses TRBV5-4 and TRBJ2-5; 8 positions agree with TRBD1. Germline values: CDR1 SGHNT, CDR2 YYREEE (reference sequence). This CDR3 has 13 residues. The V gene end was trimmed by 5 bases and the J gene end by 2 bases; junction bases not matched to a gene: 2. CDR3 sequence (DNA): TGTGCCAGCAGTAGGACAGGGCAAGAGACCCAGTACTTC. Translated, it gives CASSRTGQETQYF.

The chain joins TRBV15 to TRBJ2-6; D remains unclear. Germline values: CDR1 LNHNV, CDR2 YYDKDF (reference sequence). Trimming cost V 8 bases and J 0 bases, with 8 bases left between them. This CDR3 is 14 amino acids long. CDR3 region: CATALRSGANVLTF. The CDR3 DNA follows: TGTGCCACCGCACTACGCTCTGGGGCCAACGTCCTGACTTTC.

In this sample, this clone turned up once. J is TRBJ1-1 and V is TRBV28; the match to TRBD1 covers 8 bases. Per the germline V gene, CDR1 is MDHEN and CDR2 is SYDVKM. The CDR3 contains 16 residues. J gave up 1 base and V 5 bases, and 9 bases lay outside the gene matches. CDR3 coding DNA: TGTGCCAGCAGTCAATGGGGAGGGACAGGGAACACTGAAGCTTTCTTT. Its translation: CASSQWGGTGNTEAFF.

V and J are TRBV15 and TRBJ2-7, with 9 bases identical to TRBD1. The CDR3 extends over 16 amino acids. J lost 1 base, V lost 5 bases, and 9 bases had no gene match. Per germline, CDR1 LNHNV and CDR2 YYDKDF (reference sequence). The CDR3, as DNA: TGTGCCACCAGCCATACGGGACAGGGCCGTTCCTACGAGCAGTACTTC. As protein: CATSHTGQGRSYEQYF.

The count of this clone is one. The chain is built from TRBV30 and TRBJ1-4, with D tentatively TRBD1 (6 bases). The length of the CDR3 is 14 residues. V shed 2 bases and J shed 3 bases, with 10 bases lying between them. Germline V gene sequence: CDR1 GTSNPN, CDR2 SVGIG (reference sequence). The CDR3 DNA is TGTGCCTGGAGTATGGACAGTTCTAATGAAAAACTGTTTTTT. Protein product: CAWSMDSSNEKLFF.

The chain carries TRBV27 and TRBJ1-1; 10 bases map to TRBD1. Germline-derived CDR1 and CDR2 are MNHEY and SMNVEV (reference sequence). There are 15 residues in the CDR3. The V gene end was trimmed by 5 bases and the J gene end by 1 base; junction bases not matched to a gene: 4. The CDR3 DNA reads TGTGCCAGCAGTAAACGGACAGGGGGGAACACTGAAGCTTTCTTT. Translation gives CASSKRTGGNTEAFF.

The chain employs TRBV4-1 and TRBJ1-1; TRBD1 agrees at 10 bases. The junction had 8 bases not matched to a gene; V was cut back by 3 bases and J by 4 bases. The CDR3 has 16 amino acids. The germline gives CDR1 MGHRA, CDR2 YSYEKL. CDR3 nucleotides: TGCGCCAGCAGCCACGGGAAGGACAGGGGGACCACTGAAGCTTTCTTT. It codes for CASSHGKDRGTTEAFF.

The chain employs TRBV10-3 and TRBJ2-1; possible D gene TRBD2, 5 bases. This CDR3 has 14 residues. CDR1 and CDR2 (germline): ENHRY, SYGVKD. The V and J ends lost 0 bases and 7 bases respectively, with 10 bases between them. CDR3 DNA: TGTGCCATCAGTGAGTCGCTAGCCCCAAATGAGCAGTTCTTC. Translating it yields CAISESLAPNEQFF.

The V call is TRBV6-2 or TRBV6-3, the J call TRBJ2-7; no firm D call. Germline lookup yields CDR1 MNHEY and CDR2 SVGEGT. V was pared by 5 bases and J by 3 bases, with 5 bases between. This CDR3 has 11 residues. The CDR3 spells CASSQFYEQYF. Written as DNA, the CDR3 is TGTGCCAGCAGTCAGTTCTACGAGCAGTACTTC.

This clone has just a few counts. V gene TRBV6-5 combines with J gene TRBJ1-1, with TRBD1 identical over 7 bases. The V gene's germline CDR1 is MNHEY and CDR2 SVGAGI. J gave up 0 bases and V 5 bases, and 6 bases lay outside the gene matches. This CDR3 region has 15 residues. The CDR3 is CASSPRQGVNTEAFF. CDR3 nucleotide sequence: TGTGCCAGCAGTCCCCGACAGGGAGTGAACACTGAAGCTTTCTTT.

The chain couples TRBV7-3 to TRBJ2-1; tentatively, D is TRBD2 (5 bases). The CDR3 covers 18 residues. Germline CDR1 and CDR2: SGHTA and FQGTGA. Deletions cut 0 bases from V and 0 bases from J, with 15 bases between. CDR3 loop: CASSLTRPDTSSYNEQFF. The CDR3 DNA sequence: TGTGCCAGCAGCTTAACGCGGCCCGATACTAGCTCCTACAATGAGCAGTTCTTC. The whole variable domain, remainder taken from reference TRBV7-3 and TRBJ2-1, is GAGVSQTPSNKVTEKGKYVELRCDPISGHTALYWYRQSLGQGPEFLIYFQGTGAADDSGLPNDRFFAVRPEGSVSTLKIQRTERGDSAVYLCASSLTRPDTSSYNEQFFGPGTRLTVL.

The chain combines TRBV6-5 with TRBJ1-4, with 7 bases identical to TRBD1. Germline values: CDR1 MNHEY, CDR2 SVGAGI. This CDR3 spans 15 amino acids. V was clipped by 6 bases and J by 8 bases; unmatched bases: 12. The CDR3 DNA follows: TGTGCCAGCAGCTATACAGGGGTCAACAGCGAAAAACTGTTTTTT. Protein product: CASSYTGVNSEKLFF.

This clone is a singleton in its sample. V is TRBV11-2 and J is TRBJ1-5; D gene uncertain. This CDR3 spans 16 amino acids. CDR1 and CDR2 (germline): SGHAT, FQNNGV. V lost 2 bases and J 2 bases, leaving 13 bases between the germline ends. DNA of the CDR3: TGTGCCAGCAGCTTAAACACGGGGTACGGCAATCAGCCCCAGCATTTT. Translating gives CASSLNTGYGNQPQHF.

The genes are TRBV11-2 and TRBJ2-1; weak D call: TRBD2 (7 bases). This CDR3 comprises 16 residues. Looked up from germline, CDR1 is SGHAT and CDR2 is FQNNGV. Deletions cut 5 bases from V and 4 bases from J, with 18 bases between. For the CDR3, the DNA is TGTGCCAGCAGCCCTGGGGGGGGCAATCTATACAATGAGCAGTTCTTC. As protein: CASSPGGGNLYNEQFF.